Each of the 22 T cell receptor beta chains below was sequenced from the same sample in a study of blood T cell repertoires in COVID-19. Only in-frame clones appear in the TCRdb table, and some are missing; sequencing was by immunoSEQ multiplex PCR. This table has under 200,000 clones, around 79% appearing once. Sequencing was performed on peripheral blood. These receptors all stem from a woman in her fifties or sixties with COVID-19, enrolled during active disease.

The CDR3 protein is CASSLYGNPNYGYTF. Here the CDR3 DNA reads TGTGCCAGCAGCTTATACGGGAATCCTAACTATGGCTACACCTTC. V gene TRBV7-2 combines with J gene TRBJ1-2; unclear D gene. CDR3 length: 15 residues. Germline values: CDR1 SGHTA, CDR2 FQGNSA. Trimming cost V 2 bases and J 0 bases, with 10 bases left between them. Together with reference TRBV7-2 and TRBJ1-2, the CDR3 gives the full variable domain: GAGVSQSPSNKVTEKGKDVELRCDPISGHTALYWYRQSLGQGLEFLIYFQGNSAPDKSGLPSDRFSAERTGGSVSTLTIQRTQQEDSAVYLCASSLYGNPNYGYTFGSGTRLTVV.

The chain joins TRBV6-5 to TRBJ2-2, with a tentative D call TRBD1 (5 bases). CDR1 is MNHEY and CDR2 is SVGAGI in the germline V gene. V gave up 2 bases and J gave up 6 bases, with 10 bases separating them. The CDR3 has 14 amino acids. Here the CDR3 reads CASSYRGPAGELFF. CDR3 in DNA: TGTGCCAGCAGTTACAGGGGCCCCGCCGGGGAGCTGTTTTTT.

This clone was seen at least ten times. CDR3 region: CASSDTGPTGELFF. For the CDR3, the DNA is TGTGCCAGCAGTGATACAGGGCCCACCGGGGAGCTGTTTTTT. This chain links TRBV6-4 with TRBJ2-2, with D perhaps matching TRBD1 (6 bases). The V gene's germline CDR1 is MRHNA and CDR2 SNTAGT. Between the trimmed V and J ends, which lost 3 bases and 4 bases, there was a span of 9 bases. The CDR3 has 14 amino acids.

The CDR3 spells CASSPSGSSYEQYF. CDR3 DNA: TGTGCCAGCAGCCCTAGCGGAAGCTCCTACGAGCAGTACTTC. The J gene is TRBJ2-7, the V gene TRBV7-9; 7 bases line up with TRBD2. In germline, CDR1 is SEHNR, CDR2 FQNEAQ (reference sequence). This CDR3 is 14 amino acids long. Unmatched junction bases numbered 4, after V lost 5 bases and J lost 0 bases.

In this sample, this clone turned up once. This sequence joins TRBV7-2 and TRBJ2-3; 13 nucleotides line up with TRBD2. V lost 8 bases, J lost 0 bases, and 5 bases stayed unmatched. CDR1 SGHTA and CDR2 FQGNSA come from the germline V gene. CDR3 length: 16 residues. CDR3 protein: CASGLAGVTSTDTQYF. The CDR3 coding sequence is TGTGCCAGCGGACTAGCGGGAGTCACTAGCACAGATACGCAGTATTTT.

The rearrangement uses TRBV28 and TRBJ1-5; TRBD1 is a possible D gene (5 bases). Per germline, CDR1 MDHEN and CDR2 SYDVKM. This CDR3 is built from 16 residues. V shed 5 bases and J shed 2 bases, with 16 bases lying between them. The CDR3 nucleotides are TGTGCCAGCAGTCCGCCCGGGGGTGGGGGCAATCAGCCCCAGCATTTT. It is translated as CASSPPGGGGNQPQHF.

The genes are TRBV2 and TRBJ1-2; TRBD1 matches at 7 bases. Looked up from germline, CDR1 is SNHLY and CDR2 is FYNNEI. V dropped 3 bases and J dropped 2; count of bases not matched to a gene: 12. The CDR3 runs 17 residues. CDR3 region: CASSDLPGQILNYGYTF. As DNA, the CDR3 is TGTGCCAGCAGTGACCTTCCGGGACAGATACTAAACTATGGCTACACCTTC. The variable domain in full, with the rest retrieved from reference TRBV2 and TRBJ1-2, is EPEVTQTPSHQVTQMGQEVILRCVPISNHLYFYWYRQILGQKVEFLVSFYNNEISEKSEIFDDQFSVERPDGSNFTLKIRSTKLEDSAMYFCASSDLPGQILNYGYTFGSGTRLTVV.

This clone occurred once. This chain connects TRBV7-9 to TRBJ1-4, with D possibly TRBD1 on 6 matching bases. Trimming took 1 base from V and 4 from J, leaving 7 bases between them. This CDR3 contains 14 residues. CDR1 is SEHNR, CDR2 FQNEAQ, per germline (reference sequence). CDR3 in DNA: TGTGCCAGCAGCTTAGGCAGGGGTAATGAAAAACTGTTTTTT. Its translation: CASSLGRGNEKLFF.

The count of this clone is one. The genes are TRBV15 and TRBJ2-7; 11 bases map to TRBD1. Germline V gives CDR1 LNHNV, CDR2 YYDKDF (reference sequence). The CDR3 is made up of 14 amino acids. CDR3 sequence: CATSRVIGQGALNV. The DNA of the CDR3 is TGTGCCACCAGCAGAGTGATCGGACAGGGGGCGCTGAACGTC.

V usage is TRBV2 and J usage is TRBJ1-5; no clear D. The CDR3 runs 14 residues. V lost 6 bases and J 4 bases, leaving 13 bases between the germline ends. CDR1 is SNHLY, CDR2 FYNNEI, per germline. The CDR3, as DNA: TGTGCCAGCAGGGGGAGGCCCCCTAATCAGCCCCAGCATTTT. Translation gives CASRGRPPNQPQHF.

The rearrangement links TRBV19 to TRBJ2-7, with a tentative D call TRBD1 (5 bases). Trimming stripped 4 bases from V and 6 bases from J, with 16 bases between. This CDR3 has 14 amino acids. Germline V gene lookup returns CDR1 LNHDA and CDR2 SQIVND (reference sequence). CDR3 sequence (DNA): TGTGCCAGTAGTAGGGCAGGGTTGATGGGCGAGCAGTACTTC. The encoded protein is CASSRAGLMGEQYF.

The count of this clone is one. The V gene is TRBV27, the J gene TRBJ1-5; tentatively, D is TRBD1 (5 bases). V dropped 3 bases and J dropped 5 bases, with 11 bases sitting between them. This CDR3 is built from 14 residues. Germline-derived CDR1 and CDR2 are MNHEY and SMNVEV (reference sequence). The CDR3: CASSLTDKYQPQHF. As DNA, the CDR3 is TGTGCCAGCAGTTTGACGGACAAGTATCAGCCCCAGCATTTT.

This clone was counted between two and nine times. This sequence joins TRBV3-1 (or the pseudogene TRBV3-2) and TRBJ2-7; perhaps TRBD1 as D (5 bases). Per the germline V gene, CDR1 is LGHDT and CDR2 is YNNKEL (reference sequence). CDR3 length: 14 residues. Trimming removed 3 bases from V and 2 bases from J, with 11 bases in between. This CDR3 is CASSHPDKPYEQYF. The CDR3 DNA sequence: TGTGCCAGCAGCCATCCGGACAAACCCTACGAGCAGTACTTC.

The chain employs TRBV2 and TRBJ1-5; TRBD1 aligns across 8 bases. Trimming cost V 3 bases and J 5 bases; bases outside gene matches: 12. There are 17 residues in the CDR3. Germline V gives CDR1 SNHLY, CDR2 FYNNEI. The CDR3 sequence is CASSDWAGRGLDQPQHF. The DNA for the CDR3 is TGTGCCAGCAGTGACTGGGCGGGCAGGGGGCTTGATCAGCCCCAGCATTTT. Full variable domain (rest looked up from reference TRBV2 and TRBJ1-5): EPEVTQTPSHQVTQMGQEVILRCVPISNHLYFYWYRQILGQKVEFLVSFYNNEISEKSEIFDDQFSVERPDGSNFTLKIRSTKLEDSAMYFCASSDWAGRGLDQPQHFGDGTRLSIL.

This clone was detected only a few times. The V gene is TRBV7-2, the J gene TRBJ1-1; 8 nucleotides agree with TRBD1. In germline, CDR1 is SGHTA, CDR2 FQGNSA. The CDR3 consists of 16 residues. V lost 4 bases, J lost 4 bases, and 11 bases stayed unmatched. CDR3 nucleotide sequence: TGTGCCAGCAGCTGGTTGCCGGGACAGGAGATCACTGAAGCTTTCTTT. Its translation is CASSWLPGQEITEAFF.

In its sample, this clone was seen once. This chain links TRBV7-9 with TRBJ1-1; D unresolved. Trimming cost V 2 bases and J 9 bases, with 7 bases left between them. Germline V lookup: CDR1 SEHNR, CDR2 FQNEAQ (reference sequence). The CDR3 is made up of 11 amino acids. CDR3 sequence reads: CASSLSVKAFF. The CDR3 nucleotides are TGTGCCAGCAGCTTATCGGTCAAAGCTTTCTTT.

The J gene is TRBJ2-1, the V gene TRBV21-1; the D segment call TRBD1 is taken from the table without a DNA check. TRBV21-1 is tagged as a pseudogene. This CDR3 comprises 16 residues. The CDR3 spells CASSKLVQGGHNEQFF. Written as DNA, the CDR3 is TGTGCCAGCAGCAAACTCGTTCAGGGTGGCCACAATGAGCAGTTCTTC.

The chain is built from TRBV28 and TRBJ2-5; TRBD1 is a possible D gene (5 bases). CDR1 is MDHEN, CDR2 SYDVKM, per germline. V gave up 2 bases and J gave up 5 bases, with 12 bases separating them. This CDR3 spans 14 amino acids. In DNA form, the CDR3 reads TGTGCCAGCAGTTTAAGGGGATTTGGGGAGACCCAGTACTTC. Amino acid sequence: CASSLRGFGETQYF.

The chain is built from TRBV10-2 and TRBJ1-4; D gene ambiguous. Trimming left V 8 bases short and J 8 bases short, with 18 bases between. The V gene's germline CDR1 is WSHSY and CDR2 SAAADI. This CDR3 region has 14 residues. The CDR3 loop is CASGFVDLREKLFF. For the CDR3, the DNA is TGCGCCAGCGGGTTCGTGGATTTGCGGGAAAAACTGTTTTTT.

V usage is TRBV7-9 and J usage is TRBJ2-2, with 7 bases fitting TRBD2. V lost 5 bases and J lost 6; bases outside the gene matches: 6. The CDR3 is 14 amino acids. Germline lookup yields CDR1 SEHNR and CDR2 FQNEAQ (reference sequence). The CDR3 DNA reads as TGTGCCAGCAGCGCCGGGACTACGGCCGGGGAGCTGTTTTTT. It yields the protein CASSAGTTAGELFF. Full variable domain (remainder filled in from reference TRBV7-9 and TRBJ2-2): DTGVSQNPRHKITKRGQNVTFRCDPISEHNRLYWYRQTLGQGPEFLTYFQNEAQLEKSRLLSDRFSAERPKGSFSTLEIQRTEQGDSAMYLCASSAGTTAGELFFGEGSRLTVL.

The CDR3 nucleotides read TGTGCCATCAATAATGGGAGGGATCAGCCCCAGCATTTT. Residues: CAINNGRDQPQHF. This rearrangement joins TRBV10-3 to TRBJ1-5; D is undetermined. Between the trimmed V and J ends, which lost 7 bases and 5 bases, there was a span of 12 bases. Germline V gene lookup returns CDR1 ENHRY and CDR2 SYGVKD. This CDR3 is 13 amino acids long.

J is TRBJ1-2 and V is TRBV24-1, with D perhaps matching TRBD1 (6 bases). The CDR3 runs 13 residues. V was cut by 4 bases and J by 8 bases, with 13 bases left in between. Germline CDR1 is KGHDR and CDR2 is SFDVKD. CDR3 sequence: CATSELQGRGYTF. The CDR3 coding sequence is TGTGCCACCAGTGAGCTGCAGGGGAGAGGCTACACCTTC.